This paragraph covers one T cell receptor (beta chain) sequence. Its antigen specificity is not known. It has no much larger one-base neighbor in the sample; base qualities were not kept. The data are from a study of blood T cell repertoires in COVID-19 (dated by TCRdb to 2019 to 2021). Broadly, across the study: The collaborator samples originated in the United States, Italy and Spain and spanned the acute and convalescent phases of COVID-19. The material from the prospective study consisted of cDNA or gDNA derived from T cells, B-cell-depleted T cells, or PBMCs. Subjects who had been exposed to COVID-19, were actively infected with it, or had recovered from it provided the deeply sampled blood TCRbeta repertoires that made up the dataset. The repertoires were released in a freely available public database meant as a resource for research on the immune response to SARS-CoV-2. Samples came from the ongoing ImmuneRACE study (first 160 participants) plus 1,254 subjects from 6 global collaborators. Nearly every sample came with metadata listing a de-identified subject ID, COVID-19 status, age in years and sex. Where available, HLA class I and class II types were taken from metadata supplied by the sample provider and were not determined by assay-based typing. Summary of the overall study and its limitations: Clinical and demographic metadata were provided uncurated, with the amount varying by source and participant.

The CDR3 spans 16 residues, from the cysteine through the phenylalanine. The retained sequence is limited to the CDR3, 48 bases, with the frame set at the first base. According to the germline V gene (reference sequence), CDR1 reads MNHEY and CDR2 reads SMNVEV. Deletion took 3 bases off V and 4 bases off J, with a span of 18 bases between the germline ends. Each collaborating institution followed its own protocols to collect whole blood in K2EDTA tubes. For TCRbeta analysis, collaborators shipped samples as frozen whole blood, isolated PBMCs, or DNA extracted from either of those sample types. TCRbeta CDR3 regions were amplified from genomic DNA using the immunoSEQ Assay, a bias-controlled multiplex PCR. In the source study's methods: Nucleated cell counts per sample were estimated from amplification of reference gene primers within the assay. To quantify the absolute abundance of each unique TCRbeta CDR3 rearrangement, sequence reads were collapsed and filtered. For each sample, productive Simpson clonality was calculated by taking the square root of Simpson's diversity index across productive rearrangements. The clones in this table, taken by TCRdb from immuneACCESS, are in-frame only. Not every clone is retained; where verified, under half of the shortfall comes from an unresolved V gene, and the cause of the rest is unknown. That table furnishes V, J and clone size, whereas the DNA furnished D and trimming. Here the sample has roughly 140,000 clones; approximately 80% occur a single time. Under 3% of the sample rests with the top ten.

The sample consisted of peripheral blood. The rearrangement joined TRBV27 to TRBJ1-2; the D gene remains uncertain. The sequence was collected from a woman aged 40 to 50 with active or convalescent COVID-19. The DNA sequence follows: TGTGCCAGCAGTTTGGCAGCGGAGCAAACCTTCTATGGCTACACCTTC. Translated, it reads CASSLAAEQTFYGYTF.